The clone carrying this T cell receptor beta chain was observed at least ten times. The antigen is undetermined. The V and J ends lost 0 bases and 4 bases, in that order; junction bases with no gene match: 11. Looked up from germline, CDR1 is MGHRA and CDR2 is YSYEKL. CDR3 length: 18 amino acids. This record comes from a study of regulatory T cells in long-lasting Graves disease. iRepertoire HTBI primers and Arm-PCR of CDR3 regions built TCR beta libraries. TCRdb used MiXCR to reprocess the multiplex PCR reads, holding one entry per CDR3 protein. This table has over 300,000 distinct CDR3 sequences, roughly a sixth appearing once. The time point denotes: newly diagnosed GD, antithyroid drugs for less than 3 months. Following extraction of RNA from PBMCs, that RNA was used to make the TCR library. The diagnosis of Graves' disease used American Thyroid Association guidelines. Notes on the study in general: TRBV28, TRBJ1-2 and TRBJ2-5 were favored in persistent disease. Researchers reported studying only peripheral blood, not thyroid tissue.

J is TRBJ1-2 and V is TRBV4-1, with 10 bases fitting TRBD1. The input for sequencing was peripheral blood mononuclear cells (PBMCs), taken at new diagnosis, from a patient treated with antithyroid drugs. This clonotype was obtained from a female donor with Graves disease. Here the CDR3 reads CASSQDGDRGPLLYGYTF. Here the CDR3 DNA reads TGCGCCAGCAGCCAAGATGGGGACAGGGGACCTCTTCTCTATGGCTACACCTTC.